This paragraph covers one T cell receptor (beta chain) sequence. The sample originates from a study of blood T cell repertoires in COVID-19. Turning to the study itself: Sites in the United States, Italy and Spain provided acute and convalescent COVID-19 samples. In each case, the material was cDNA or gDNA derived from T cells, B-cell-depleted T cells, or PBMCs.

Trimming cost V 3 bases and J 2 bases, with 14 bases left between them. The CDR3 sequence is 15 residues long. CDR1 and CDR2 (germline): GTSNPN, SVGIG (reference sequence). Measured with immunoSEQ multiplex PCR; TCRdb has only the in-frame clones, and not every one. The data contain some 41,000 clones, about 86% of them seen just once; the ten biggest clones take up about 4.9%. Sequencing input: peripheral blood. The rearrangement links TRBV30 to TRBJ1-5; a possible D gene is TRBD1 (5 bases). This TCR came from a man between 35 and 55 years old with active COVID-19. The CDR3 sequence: CAWRPRQGGNQPQHF. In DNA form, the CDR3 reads TGTGCCTGGAGGCCCAGGCAGGGCGGCAATCAGCCCCAGCATTTT.